Listed below are T cell receptor beta chains from one sample, sequenced in a study of beta chain features in type 1 diabetes. The data were produced by immunoSEQ multiplex PCR, yet TCRdb's version contains in-frame clones alone and is incomplete. Found here are under 300,000 clones, approximately 10% of them singletons; the top ten hold around 0.017%. What was sequenced was naive CD4+ T cells from blood. These receptors all stem from a man in his thirties or forties with type 1 diabetes. Both conserved end residues are part of each CDR3. The order of the fields is J gene, V gene, D gene, clone size, CDR3 DNA, CDR3 protein. The D gene is left open where the match is weak. Only part of the rows carry a size: once, few, many, or a class if the clone is expanded.

j_gene: TRBJ2-5; v_gene: TRBV18; d_gene: TRBD2; abundance: NA; CDR3nt: TGTGCCAGCTCACCCAACGTGGGAGGGCAAGAGACCCAGTACTTC; CDR3aa: CASSPNVGGQETQYF
j_gene: TRBJ1-4; v_gene: TRBV15; d_gene: TRBD1; abundance: NA; CDR3nt: TGTGCCACCAGCAGAGATGGGACAGGTGAACTGTTTTTT; CDR3aa: CATSRDGTGELFF
j_gene: TRBJ1-5; v_gene: TRBV5-8; d_gene: NA; abundance: NA; CDR3nt: TGTGCCAGCAGCTTGGGGGCAGTGAATAGCAATCAGCCCCAGCATTTT; CDR3aa: CASSLGAVNSNQPQHF
j_gene: TRBJ1-1; v_gene: TRBV2; d_gene: NA; abundance: few; CDR3nt: TGTGCCAGCAGTGGGAGGGATAACACTGAAGCTTTCTTT; CDR3aa: CASSGRDNTEAFF
j_gene: TRBJ2-7; v_gene: TRBV5-1; d_gene: TRBD1; abundance: few; CDR3nt: TGCGCCAGCAGCTTGGTTGACGGGACAGGGCTTTACTACGAGCAGTACTTC; CDR3aa: CASSLVDGTGLYYEQYF
j_gene: TRBJ1-4; v_gene: TRBV4-3; d_gene: TRBD1; abundance: NA; CDR3nt: TGCGCCAGCAGTCGCCGGGACAGGGATGAAAAACTGTTTTTT; CDR3aa: CASSRRDRDEKLFF
j_gene: TRBJ1-6; v_gene: TRBV6-5; d_gene: NA; abundance: NA; CDR3nt: TGTGCCAGCAGTGCCCAGGGAGGAGGGTCACCCCTCCACTTT; CDR3aa: CASSAQGGGSPLHF
j_gene: TRBJ2-5; v_gene: TRBV15; d_gene: NA; abundance: NA; CDR3nt: TGTGCCACCAGCAGGCCCGGACTCGGCGAGACCCAGTACTTC; CDR3aa: CATSRPGLGETQYF
j_gene: TRBJ2-5; v_gene: TRBV11-2; d_gene: NA; abundance: NA; CDR3nt: TGTGCCAGCAGCCCTGGGCCGCCGGAGACCCAGTACTTC; CDR3aa: CASSPGPPETQYF
j_gene: TRBJ2-3; v_gene: TRBV9; d_gene: TRBD2; abundance: few; CDR3nt: TGTGCCAGCAGCGTTTATCCGGGTGCGGGGGGATCGGCGGATACGCAGTATTTT; CDR3aa: CASSVYPGAGGSADTQYF
j_gene: TRBJ1-2; v_gene: TRBV5-6; d_gene: TRBD1; abundance: few; CDR3nt: TGTGCCAGCAGCTTCCAGGGGGCTAACTATGGCTACACCTTC; CDR3aa: CASSFQGANYGYTF
j_gene: TRBJ2-1; v_gene: TRBV11-3; d_gene: TRBD2; abundance: NA; CDR3nt: TGTGCCAGCAGTCTTGGCGGGGGGGCGGCTAATGAGCAGTTCTTC; CDR3aa: CASSLGGGAANEQFF
j_gene: TRBJ1-5; v_gene: TRBV7-2; d_gene: NA; abundance: few; CDR3nt: TGTGCCAGCAGCCAGCGGGTCGATCAGCCCCAGCATTTT; CDR3aa: CASSQRVDQPQHF
j_gene: TRBJ2-5; v_gene: TRBV5-1; d_gene: TRBD1; abundance: NA; CDR3nt: TGCGCCAGCAGCTTGAGGAGACAGGGCCTCCAAGAGACCCAGTACTTC; CDR3aa: CASSLRRQGLQETQYF
j_gene: TRBJ1-1; v_gene: TRBV6-6; d_gene: NA; abundance: NA; CDR3nt: TGTGCCAGCAGTCCCGGGAGGTTTGAAGCTTTCTTT; CDR3aa: CASSPGRFEAFF
j_gene: TRBJ1-3; v_gene: TRBV7-8; d_gene: NA; abundance: NA; CDR3nt: TGTGCCAGCAGCTTACGTCAGGGCCGGGACACCATATATTTT; CDR3aa: CASSLRQGRDTIYF